Listed here is a single T cell receptor (beta chain). Profiling relied on immunoSEQ multiplex PCR, and the TCRdb table lists in-frame clones only, not all of them. This table has 100,000 to 140,000 clones, 80% to 85% appearing once. V was shortened by 0 bases and J by 3 bases, with 8 bases between the two germline ends. There are 15 residues in the CDR3. Germline V lookup: CDR1 KGHSH, CDR2 LQKENI. This sample stems from a study of blood T cell repertoires in COVID-19. The overall study: Samples came from the United States, Italy and Spain, spanning acute and convalescent COVID-19.

The gene calls are TRBV18 and TRBJ1-4, with D possibly being TRBD1 (5 bases). The TCR was taken from a human donor in a cohort sampled during active COVID-19. Sequences were obtained from peripheral blood. CDR3: CASSPPGLANEKLFF. The CDR3 DNA reads as TGTGCCAGCTCACCACCGGGACTGGCTAATGAAAAACTGTTTTTT.